This TCR beta chain was recorded in a study of Graves' ophthalmopathy and Graves' hyperthyroidism. Looking at the study overall: The authors defined stable hyperthyroidism as no ophthalmopathy within 18 months of follow-up. Whole-study findings and limits: With a specificity of 72.22% and a sensitivity of around 70%, the model predicted ophthalmopathy progression.

The study amplified TCR beta CDR3 regions using RNA transcripts. First-round RT-PCR relied on HTBI primers, and a second-round multiplex PCR came next. TCRdb recomputed calls from the multiplex PCR reads with MiXCR, one row per CDR3 protein. The repertoire has around 1.1 million distinct CDR3 sequences, about 36% of them found once; the top ten carry around 10%. Hyperthyroidism patients, aged 18 to 65, were newly diagnosed, under 2 months' duration. Excluded: other autoimmune disease, uncontrolled infection, pregnancy or lactation. Trimming pared 0 bases from V and 2 bases from J, leaving 11 bases between. This CDR3 spans 15 amino acids. Germline V gene lookup returns CDR1 SGDLS and CDR2 YYNGEE. In the case of this clonotype: The target antigen is unknown.

Sequencing was done on a sample of peripheral blood or thyroid tissue (not recorded which). This receptor was obtained from an adult man with Graves' hyperthyroidism. The V gene is TRBV9, the J gene TRBJ2-5; possibly TRBD2 for D (6 bases). The CDR3 sequence: CASSVDRLEQETQYF. The CDR3, as DNA: TGTGCCAGCAGCGTAGATCGACTAGAACAAGAGACCCAGTACTTC.